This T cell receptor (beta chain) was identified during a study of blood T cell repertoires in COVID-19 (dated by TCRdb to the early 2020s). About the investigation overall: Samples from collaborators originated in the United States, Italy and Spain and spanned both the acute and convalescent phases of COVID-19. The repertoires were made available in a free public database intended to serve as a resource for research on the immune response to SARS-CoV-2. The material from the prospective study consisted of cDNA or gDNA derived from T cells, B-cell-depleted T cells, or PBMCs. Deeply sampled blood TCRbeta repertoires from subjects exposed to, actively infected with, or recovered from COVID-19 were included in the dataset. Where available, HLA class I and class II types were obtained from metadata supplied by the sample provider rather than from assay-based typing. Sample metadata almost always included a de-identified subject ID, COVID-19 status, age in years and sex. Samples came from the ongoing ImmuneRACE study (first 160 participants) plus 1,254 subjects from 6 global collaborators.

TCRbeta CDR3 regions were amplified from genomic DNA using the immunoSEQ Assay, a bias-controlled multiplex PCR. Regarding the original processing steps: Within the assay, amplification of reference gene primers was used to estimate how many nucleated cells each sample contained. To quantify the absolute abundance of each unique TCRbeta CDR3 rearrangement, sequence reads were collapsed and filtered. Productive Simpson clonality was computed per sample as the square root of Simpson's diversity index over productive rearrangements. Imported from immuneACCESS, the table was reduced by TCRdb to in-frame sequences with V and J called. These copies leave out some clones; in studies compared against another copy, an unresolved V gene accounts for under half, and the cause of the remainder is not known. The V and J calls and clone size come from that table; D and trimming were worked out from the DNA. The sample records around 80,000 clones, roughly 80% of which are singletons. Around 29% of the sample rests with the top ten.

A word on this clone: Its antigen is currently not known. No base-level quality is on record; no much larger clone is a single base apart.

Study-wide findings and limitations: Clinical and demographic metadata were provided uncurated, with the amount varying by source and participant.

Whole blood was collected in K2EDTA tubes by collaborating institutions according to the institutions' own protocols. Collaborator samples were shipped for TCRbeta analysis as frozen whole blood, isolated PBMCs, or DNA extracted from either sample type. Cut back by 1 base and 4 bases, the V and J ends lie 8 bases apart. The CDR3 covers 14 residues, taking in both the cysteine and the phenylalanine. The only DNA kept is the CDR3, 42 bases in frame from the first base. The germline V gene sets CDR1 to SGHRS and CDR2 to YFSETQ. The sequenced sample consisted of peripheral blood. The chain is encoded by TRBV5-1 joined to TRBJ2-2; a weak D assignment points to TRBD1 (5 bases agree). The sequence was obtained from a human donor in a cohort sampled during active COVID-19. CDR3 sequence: CASSLTQVTGELFF. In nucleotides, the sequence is TGCGCCAGCAGCTTGACACAGGTCACCGGGGAGCTGTTTTTT.